The 21 T cell receptor beta chains given below trace back to one sample, sequenced in a study of blood T cell repertoires in COVID-19. This table comes from immunoSEQ multiplex PCR, and its TCRdb copy is limited to in-frame clones, with some not included. The sample has 70,000 to 80,000 clones; around 88% are singletons. The sequenced sample was peripheral blood. Every receptor here comes from a human donor in a cohort sampled during active COVID-19.

The chain has TRBV28 and TRBJ2-7; possible D gene TRBD1, 6 bases. Deletions cut 6 bases from V and 3 bases from J, with 18 bases between. Looked up from germline, CDR1 is MDHEN and CDR2 is SYDVKM. This CDR3 is built from 15 residues. This CDR3 is CASSSTTGSHYEQYF. The CDR3 DNA sequence: TGTGCCAGCAGCTCTACGACAGGATCACACTACGAGCAGTACTTC.

The chain carries TRBV29-1 and TRBJ1-2; D is unresolved. Trimming stripped 3 bases from V and 7 bases from J, with 15 bases between. The CDR3 extends over 13 amino acids. CDR1 and CDR2 (germline): SQVTM, ANQGSEA. In DNA, the CDR3 is TGCAGCGTTGAGTGGAGGGAAACGAGTGGCTACACCTTC. It translates to CSVEWRETSGYTF.

V gene TRBV29-1 combines with J gene TRBJ2-3; perhaps TRBD1 as D (6 bases). Germline V gene sequence: CDR1 SQVTM, CDR2 ANQGSEA. Trimming left V 6 bases short and J 9 bases short, with 16 bases between. The CDR3 length is 12 residues. DNA of the CDR3: TGCAGCGTCGAACAAAACAGGGAAACGCAGTATTTT. Encoded protein: CSVEQNRETQYF.

The chain is built from TRBV5-6 and TRBJ2-5; D unclear. The germline CDR1 and CDR2 sequences are SGHDT and YYEEEE. The CDR3 loop spans 14 amino acids. V dropped 4 bases and J dropped 5 bases, with 15 bases sitting between them. For the CDR3, the DNA is TGTGCCAGCAGCGATCGTCGCCGGCGGGAGACCCAGTACTTC. It translates to CASSDRRRRETQYF. Using reference TRBV5-6 and TRBJ2-5 for the parts outside the CDR3, the full variable domain is DAGVTQSPTHLIKTRGQQVTLRCSPKSGHDTVSWYQQALGQGPQFIFQYYEEEERQRGNFPDRFSGHQFPNYSSELNVNALLLGDSALYLCASSDRRRRETQYFGPGTRLLVL.

The J gene is TRBJ2-1, the V gene TRBV6-5; 7 bases agree with TRBD2. In germline, CDR1 is MNHEY, CDR2 SVGAGI. V shed 7 bases, J shed 9 bases, and the junction held 15 bases outside the gene matches. The CDR3 runs 15 residues. The CDR3 here is CASTIEGGNGREQFF. The CDR3 region has the DNA TGTGCCAGCACCATCGAGGGAGGGAATGGCCGTGAGCAGTTCTTC.

V usage is TRBV2 and J usage is TRBJ1-2, with 12 bases fitting TRBD1. CDR3 length: 13 residues. V shed 7 bases, J shed 8 bases, and the junction held 5 bases outside the gene matches. The germline gives CDR1 SNHLY, CDR2 FYNNEI. CDR3 sequence: CASKGDRGRGYTF. CDR3 nucleotides: TGTGCCAGCAAGGGGGACAGGGGGCGCGGCTACACCTTC.

The DNA for the CDR3 is TGTGCCAGCAGTAAGGGACAGGACTATGGCTACACCTTC. As protein: CASSKGQDYGYTF. V and J are TRBV6-5 and TRBJ1-2; the match to TRBD1 covers 8 bases. This CDR3 contains 13 residues. After removal of 5 bases from V and 3 bases from J, the junction contained 2 bases not matched to a gene. Germline V CDR1 and CDR2: MNHEY, SVGAGI.

The CDR3 sequence is CASSLTDTYNSPLHF. The CDR3 region has the DNA TGCGCCAGCAGCTTGACAGACACGTATAATTCACCCCTCCACTTT. This chain joins TRBV5-1 and TRBJ1-6, with no clear D. The CDR3 extends over 15 amino acids. CDR1 and CDR2 (germline): SGHRS, YFSETQ. Trimming cost V 1 base and J 4 bases, with 9 bases left between them.

The chain joins TRBV30 to TRBJ2-3, with a possible D match to TRBD2 (6 bases). Deletions cut 0 bases from V and 5 bases from J, with 9 bases between. Germline V lookup: CDR1 GTSNPN, CDR2 SVGIG (reference sequence). CDR3 length: 13 amino acids. CDR3 residues: CAWSVLAIDTQYF. CDR3 in DNA: TGTGCCTGGAGTGTACTAGCAATAGATACGCAGTATTTT.

The chain has TRBV4-1 and TRBJ1-4; 9 bases line up with TRBD1. The CDR3 runs 17 residues. V trimming: 2 bases; J trimming: 8 bases; junction bases outside the gene matches: 12. CDR1 and CDR2 (germline): MGHRA, YSYEKL. The chain's CDR3 is CASSQRDTGGAWEKLFF. CDR3 bases: TGCGCCAGCAGCCAACGGGATACAGGGGGCGCGTGGGAAAAACTGTTTTTT.

The V call is TRBV15, the J call TRBJ2-7; D remains ambiguous. CDR1 is LNHNV, CDR2 YYDKDF, per germline (reference sequence). Trimming shortened V by 0 bases and J by 2 bases, and 5 bases separated the two germline ends. The CDR3 totals 13 residues. DNA of the CDR3: TGTGCCACCAGCAGAGACAGTGCCTACGAGCAGTACTTC. Amino acids: CATSRDSAYEQYF.

The chain uses TRBV6-5 and TRBJ2-1, with TRBD2 matching 14 bases. V lost 6 bases, J lost 6 bases, and 4 bases stayed unmatched. CDR1 is MNHEY, CDR2 SVGAGI, per germline. The CDR3 loop spans 15 amino acids. The CDR3 protein is CASSRLAGGLNEQFF. DNA for the CDR3: TGTGCCAGCAGCCGACTAGCGGGGGGGCTCAATGAGCAGTTCTTC.

The chain carries TRBV7-8 and TRBJ1-2; 8 nucleotides agree with TRBD1. CDR1 is SGHVS and CDR2 is FQNEAQ in the germline V gene. The CDR3 is made up of 15 amino acids. V shed 1 base and J 2 bases; nucleotides not matched to a gene: 3. Written as DNA, the CDR3 is TGTGCCAGCAGCTTAGACGGGACAGGAAACTATGGCTACACCTTC. Translation gives CASSLDGTGNYGYTF.

The chain combines TRBV2 with TRBJ2-7, with TRBD1 identical over 7 bases. CDR3 length: 15 amino acids. The V segment lost 1 base and the J segment 2 bases; nucleotides outside the gene matches: 5. Germline loops: CDR1 SNHLY, CDR2 FYNNEI. CDR3 bases: TGTGCCAGCAGTGAAGATGGTCAGGGGGCCTACGAGCAGTACTTC. As protein: CASSEDGQGAYEQYF.

The chain uses TRBV7-8 and TRBJ2-3, with TRBD1 matching over 7 bases. The CDR3 is made up of 16 amino acids. CDR1 is SGHVS and CDR2 is FQNEAQ in the germline V gene. The ends lost 6 bases at V and 0 bases at J; junction bases unmatched: 9. In DNA, the CDR3 is TGTGCCAGCAGACAGGGGATACCCTCTAGCACAGATACGCAGTATTTT. Translation gives CASRQGIPSSTDTQYF.

The chain couples TRBV21-1 to TRBJ2-7; no DNA check was done on the table's D call, TRBD2. TRBV21-1 is listed as a pseudogene. The CDR3 contains 17 residues. CDR3 region: CASSNFGTRERAYEQYF. The CDR3 region has the DNA TGTGCCAGCAGCAATTTTGGGACTAGGGAGCGGGCTTACGAGCAGTACTTC.

The chain joins TRBV28 to TRBJ1-2; tentative D call: TRBD1 (6 bases). This CDR3 comprises 9 residues. Germline V gene sequence: CDR1 MDHEN, CDR2 SYDVKM. Trimming stripped 10 bases from V and 14 bases from J, with 14 bases between. The CDR3, as DNA: TGTGCCAACCCACAGGGAAAAACCTTC. Protein sequence: CANPQGKTF.

A single count supports this clone. This rearrangement joins TRBV11-2 to TRBJ2-7; perhaps TRBD1 as D (8 bases). The germline V gene has CDR1 SGHAT and CDR2 FQNNGV. The CDR3 has 14 residues. V was pared by 3 bases and J by 4 bases, with 13 bases between. The CDR3 bases are TGTGCCAGCAGCTTCGGACAGGGAGGGTACGAGCAGTACTTC. Protein sequence: CASSFGQGGYEQYF.

The V and J genes are TRBV5-5 and TRBJ1-1; D possibly corresponds to TRBD1 (5 bases). The germline V gene encodes CDR1 SGHKS and CDR2 YYEKEE (reference sequence). V was shortened by 6 bases and J by 5 bases, with 20 bases between the two germline ends. CDR3 length: 15 amino acids. CDR3 protein: CASNPAGGLVTEAFF. CDR3 bases: TGTGCCAGCAACCCCGCTGGGGGGTTAGTGACTGAAGCTTTCTTT.

V gene TRBV18 combines with J gene TRBJ2-3; 11 bases fit TRBD2. The V segment lost 2 bases and the J segment 3 bases; nucleotides outside the gene matches: 7. This CDR3 has 17 residues. The germline V gene has CDR1 KGHSH and CDR2 LQKENI. The CDR3 coding sequence is TGTGCCAGCTCACCAGGGACTAGCGGTTCCGGGACAGATACGCAGTATTTT. Translated, it gives CASSPGTSGSGTDTQYF.

The chain uses TRBV11-2 and TRBJ1-2; maybe TRBD1 (6 bases). The ends were cut back, 1 base at V and 8 bases at J, with 20 bases in the middle. Germline loops: CDR1 SGHAT, CDR2 FQNNGV. The CDR3 length is 16 residues. The CDR3 DNA follows: TGTGCCAGCAGCTTAGCGGGTTTTCGGGGGGCGCTCGGCTACACCTTC. Its translation is CASSLAGFRGALGYTF.